The clone carrying this T cell receptor beta chain was observed many times. No antigen is known for it. These data originate in a study of identical twins. The study, taken as a whole, reports: With monozygotic twins, out-of-frame TCR alpha sharing exceeded what models estimated. Insertion counts were lower in abundant cord blood beta clonotypes, a trend that memory repertoires did not show.

MiXCR, applied by TCRdb to the 5' RACE reads, yields one record per CDR3 protein. The sample includes some 660,000 distinct CDR3 sequences, over 8.5% of them seen just once. This CDR3 is 13 amino acids long. Germline-derived CDR1 and CDR2 are SGHRS and YFSETQ. V was trimmed by 0 bases and J by 8 bases, leaving 8 bases between them. The same sample was also used in a study of yellow fever vaccine responses in identical twins.

The J gene is TRBJ2-2, the V gene TRBV5-1, with D tentatively TRBD1 (5 bases). This receptor was identified in a woman under 30 in good health. Sequenced input: PBMCs. The CDR3 loop reads CASSLVGPGELFF. Here the CDR3 DNA reads TGCGCCAGCAGCTTGGTGGGGCCTGGGGAGCTGTTTTTT.